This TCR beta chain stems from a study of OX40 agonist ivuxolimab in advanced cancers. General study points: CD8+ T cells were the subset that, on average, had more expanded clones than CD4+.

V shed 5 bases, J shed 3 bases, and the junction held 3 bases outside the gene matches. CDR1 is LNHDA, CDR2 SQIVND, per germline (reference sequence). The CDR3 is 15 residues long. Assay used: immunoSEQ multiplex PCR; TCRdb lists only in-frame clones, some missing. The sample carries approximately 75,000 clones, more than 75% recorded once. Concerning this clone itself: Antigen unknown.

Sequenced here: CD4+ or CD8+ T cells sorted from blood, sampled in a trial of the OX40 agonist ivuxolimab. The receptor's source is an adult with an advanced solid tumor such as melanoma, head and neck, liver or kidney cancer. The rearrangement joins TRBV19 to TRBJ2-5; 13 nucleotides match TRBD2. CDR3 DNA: TGTGCCAGTAGTGGACTAGCGGGGGTGGAAGAGACCCAGTACTTC. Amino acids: CASSGLAGVEETQYF.